This T cell receptor beta chain was identified during a study of cytomegalovirus exposure and HLA in healthy donors. Primers: 60 Vbeta forward and 13 Jbeta reverse. Repertoires were generated with immunoSEQ multiplex PCR, while TCRdb's copy carries only in-frame clones and drops some. This sample has 60,000 to 90,000 clones; 60% to 70% occur once, and the top ten carry roughly 7.6%. Note on this clone: The antigen remains undetermined.

The CDR3 extends over 15 amino acids. The V end lost 0 bases, the J end lost 6 bases, and 15 bases lay between the germline ends. Per germline, CDR1 SGHDT and CDR2 YYEEEE. General study findings and limits: The study listed 150 to 200 cytomegalovirus-associated TCR beta chains. Later on, a genetic analysis was performed. It linked a missense variant in DCLRE1C with V- and J-gene trimming of TCR beta.

Donors had nominal health at sampling but likely had unrecorded immune exposures. The TCR comes from a man between 35 and 55 years old in good health and CMV-seropositive. This chain connects TRBV5-6 to TRBJ1-1; no clear D gene. Sequencing input: PBMCs. The CDR3: CASSLAFIVAAEAFF. As DNA, the CDR3 is TGTGCCAGCAGCTTGGCCTTTATCGTCGCAGCTGAAGCTTTCTTT. The full variable domain, with the rest looked up from reference TRBV5-6 and TRBJ1-1, is DAGVTQSPTHLIKTRGQQVTLRCSPKSGHDTVSWYQQALGQGPQFIFQYYEEEERQRGNFPDRFSGHQFPNYSSELNVNALLLGDSALYLCASSLAFIVAAEAFFGQGTRLTVV.